Sequencing of this T cell receptor beta chain was carried out in a study of vaccination and CD4 T cells after COVID-19. Across the study: In culture, cells were exposed to overlapping spike peptides from SARS-CoV-2, HCoV-NL63, HCoV-OC43 and HCoV-229E.

The J segment lost 6 bases and the V segment lost 6 bases, leaving 10 bases of the junction unmatched. Per the germline V gene, CDR1 is LNHDA and CDR2 is SQIVND (reference sequence). The CDR3 runs 16 residues. Documented treatment: 10-day PBMC culture with coronavirus spike peptide pools or control peptides (ViraFEST assay). Sequenced with the Oncomine TCR Beta short-read assay was DNA taken from cultured CD4+ T cells. One entry per CDR3 protein, called by TCRdb with MiXCR from the PCR reads. The sample consists of tens of thousands of distinct CDR3 sequences, approximately 56% of them appearing once. A note on this clonotype: Antigen: not known.

The sample consisted of CD4+ T cells from blood, cultured in vitro, taken after SARS-CoV-2 vaccination. The chain carries TRBV19 and TRBJ2-2, with 10 nucleotides matching TRBD1. The sequence was obtained from a human donor who received a COVID-19 vaccine. CDR3 nucleotide sequence: TGTGCCAGTAGGGGACAGGGGTTCGGAATCCCCGGGGAGCTGTTTTTT. It is translated as CASRGQGFGIPGELFF.